These 14 T cell receptor beta chains came from one sample sequenced in a study of cytomegalovirus exposure and HLA in healthy donors. TCRdb's copy holds only in-frame clones and misses some; the assay was immunoSEQ multiplex PCR. The sample has about 190,000 clones; roughly 88% are singletons. Sequenced input: PBMCs. These receptors were collected from a woman between 18 and 29 years old in good health and CMV-seronegative.

V is TRBV5-1 and J is TRBJ1-4, with D unresolved. The CDR3 contains 16 residues. Germline V CDR1 and CDR2: SGHRS, YFSETQ. V was clipped by 0 bases and J by 8 bases, with 17 bases between them. CDR3 nucleotides: TGCGCCAGCAGCTTGGCCCTCAGCCATCCGGGGGAAAAACTGTTTTTT. Its protein product is CASSLALSHPGEKLFF.

This clone was seen just once. J is TRBJ2-2 and V is TRBV27, with D unclear. The V end lost 2 bases, the J end lost 7 bases, and 14 bases lay between the germline ends. Germline loops: CDR1 MNHEY, CDR2 SMNVEV (reference sequence). This CDR3 contains 15 residues. The CDR3 coding sequence is TGTGCCAGCAGTTTAAAGTCCGGAGTGGTCGGGGAGCTGTTTTTT. Encoded protein: CASSLKSGVVGELFF.

The J gene is TRBJ2-7, the V gene TRBV28; D is unresolved. The ends were cut back, 6 bases at V and 2 bases at J, with 5 bases in the middle. Per the germline V gene, CDR1 is MDHEN and CDR2 is SYDVKM. There are 11 residues in the CDR3. CDR3 nucleotides: TGTGCCAGCAGCATAGCCTACGAGCAGTACTTC. Protein product: CASSIAYEQYF.

The gene calls are TRBV5-1 and TRBJ1-1; possible D gene TRBD1, 6 bases. V lost 1 base and J lost 2, with 15 bases in between. Germline V gene sequence: CDR1 SGHRS, CDR2 YFSETQ. The CDR3 is made up of 16 amino acids. CDR3 sequence reads: CASSLPPDRTNTEAFF. In nucleotides, the CDR3 is TGCGCCAGCAGCTTGCCCCCGGACAGAACCAACACTGAAGCTTTCTTT. The complete variable domain, with remaining parts taken from reference TRBV5-1 and TRBJ1-1, reads KAGVTQTPRYLIKTRGQQVTLSCSPISGHRSVSWYQQTPGQGLQFLFEYFSETQRNKGNFPGRFSGRQFSNSRSEMNVSTLELGDSALYLCASSLPPDRTNTEAFFGQGTRLTVV.

This rearrangement joins TRBV29-1 to TRBJ2-2, with TRBD1 matching 10 bases. The germline gives CDR1 SQVTM, CDR2 ANQGSEA. The CDR3 sequence is 15 residues long. Trimming cost V 8 bases and J 7 bases; bases outside gene matches: 13. In DNA, the CDR3 is TGCAGCACCCGGGACAGGGGACAATCCGACGGGGAGCTGTTTTTT. Protein sequence: CSTRDRGQSDGELFF.

The chain links TRBV10-3 to TRBJ2-3, with D perhaps matching TRBD1 (6 bases). Germline CDR1 is ENHRY and CDR2 is SYGVKD. Trimming removed 7 bases from V and 0 bases from J, with 11 bases in between. This CDR3 spans 14 amino acids. CDR3 sequence: CAITLGGSTDTQYF. CDR3 in DNA: TGTGCCATCACCTTAGGGGGAAGCACAGATACGCAGTATTTT.

This clone was seen ten or more times. The chain couples TRBV6-4 to TRBJ2-3; TRBD2 matches 10 bases. Germline loops: CDR1 MRHNA, CDR2 SNTAGT. V was clipped by 4 bases and J by 0 bases; unmatched bases: 1. The CDR3 contains 15 residues. The CDR3 protein is CASSVTSGSTDTQYF. CDR3 in DNA: TGTGCCAGCAGTGTGACTAGCGGGAGCACAGATACGCAGTATTTT.

This clone appeared once. The J gene is TRBJ2-1, the V gene TRBV11-3; 11 positions match TRBD2. CDR3 length: 15 residues. The V gene's germline CDR1 is SGHNT and CDR2 YENEEA. Unmatched junction bases numbered 2, after V lost 5 bases and J lost 2 bases. The chain's CDR3 is CASSIAGGPYNEQFF. CDR3 nucleotide sequence: TGTGCCAGCAGCATAGCGGGAGGGCCCTACAATGAGCAGTTCTTC.

V usage is TRBV5-6 and J usage is TRBJ2-2; TRBD1 matches at 9 bases. Germline-derived CDR1 and CDR2 are SGHDT and YYEEEE. CDR3 length: 16 amino acids. Trimming removed 2 bases from V and 3 bases from J; junction bases left unmatched: 5. The CDR3 DNA reads TGTGCCAGCAGCTTATCGGGACAGGGATACACCGGGGAGCTGTTTTTT. Residues: CASSLSGQGYTGELFF.

The DNA for the CDR3 is TGTGCCAGCAGCTTAGATCCCCCCGGTCTTCTACGGGCCTACGAGCAGTACTTC. Its translation is CASSLDPPGLLRAYEQYF. The chain links TRBV11-2 to TRBJ2-7, with D uncertain. V lost 0 bases and J 2 bases, leaving 20 bases between the germline ends. CDR3 length: 18 residues. The germline gives CDR1 SGHAT, CDR2 FQNNGV.

J is TRBJ2-2 and V is TRBV4-2, with D perhaps matching TRBD1 (5 bases). CDR1 is LGHNA, CDR2 YNFKEQ, per germline. The CDR3 runs 17 residues. V was clipped by 3 bases and J by 11 bases, with 25 bases between them. The DNA for the CDR3 is TGTGCCAGCAGCCAGGACACAGCACGCCCCAAAAGAGGAGAGCTGTTTTTT. This sequence encodes CASSQDTARPKRGELFF.

This sequence joins TRBV10-3 and TRBJ1-2; 7 nucleotides align to TRBD1. CDR1 ENHRY and CDR2 SYGVKD come from the germline V gene. The trim removed 10 bases at V and 7 bases at J, leaving 15 bases unmatched. The CDR3 length is 14 residues. The CDR3 DNA follows: TGTGCCACCACGGGACAGCCAGGAGGCGGTGGCTACACCTTC. Encoded protein: CATTGQPGGGGYTF.

The chain joins TRBV6-1 to TRBJ2-7; 10 nucleotides align to TRBD1. This CDR3 spans 18 amino acids. J lost 4 bases, V lost 3 bases, and 15 bases had no gene match. CDR1 MNHNS and CDR2 SASEGT come from the germline V gene. The DNA of the CDR3 is TGTGCCAGCAGTGAGATACAGATACCGGGACAGGGGAGGTACGAGCAGTACTTC. Residues: CASSEIQIPGQGRYEQYF.

The chain is built from TRBV7-2 and TRBJ2-7; 7 bases map to TRBD1. V dropped 7 bases and J dropped 3; count of bases not matched to a gene: 12. The CDR3 spans 15 residues. The germline V gene has CDR1 SGHTA and CDR2 FQGNSA. The CDR3 DNA is TGTGCCAGCAATAGCCGGGACAGAATGGGCTACGAGCAGTACTTC. Translation: CASNSRDRMGYEQYF.